This T cell receptor (beta chain) was captured in a study of a mutant IDH1 vaccine in newly diagnosed glioma. Study overall: The start of vaccination came 4-6 weeks after radiotherapy alone, or with temozolomide cycles.

Time point of the sample: week 47, end of study. With topical imiquimod, each dose of the vaccine consisted of 300 ug of mutant IDH1 20-mer peptide. On this clone itself: As yet, its antigen is unknown.

Method: immunoSEQ multiplex PCR; TCRdb's copy keeps in-frame clones and lacks some. This table holds around 30,000 clones, approximately 90% found once. There are 14 residues in the CDR3. Germline values: CDR1 LNHDA, CDR2 SQIVND (reference sequence). V dropped 7 bases and J dropped 8 bases, with 17 bases sitting between them. The receptor was isolated from a man aged 35 to 55 with glioma. The gene calls are TRBV19 and TRBJ1-4, with a possible D match to TRBD1 (5 bases). Material: PBMCs, obtained from a glioma patient whose treatment included an IDH1 peptide vaccine. The CDR3 DNA reads as TGTGCCAGTACCCTTATAGGGGCGAGGGAAAAACTGTTTTTT. The encoded protein is CASTLIGAREKLFF.